This TCR beta chain derives from a study of tumor and adjacent non-tumor tissue in lung cancer. The wider study: Patients were aged roughly 31 to 76, 9 to 10 men and about 5 women, stage I to III.

The template was RNA from unsorted bulk tissue. More than 3 cm separated this lung sample from the edge of the tumor. Donors were chemotherapy-naive, newly diagnosed lung cancer surgical patients in China, August–late 2014. Looked up from germline, CDR1 is SGHRS and CDR2 is YFSETQ. The CDR3 has 16 residues. Trimming removed 0 bases at V and 1 base at J, with 11 bases between. This clonotype was detected a few times. The library came from three nested PCR rounds adapted from ARM-PCR protocols. TCRdb reanalysed the multiplex PCR reads using MiXCR and keeps one entry per CDR3 protein. The sample carries approximately 79,000 distinct CDR3 sequences, approximately 82% recorded once.

This receptor was identified in a man between 70 and 80 years old with non-small cell lung cancer. The chain joins TRBV5-1 to TRBJ2-1; weak D call: TRBD1 (5 bases). Sequencing was done on a sample of distant non-tumor lung tissue. As DNA, the CDR3 is TGCGCCAGCAGCTTGGTTGCGACAGAGTCCTACAATGAGCAGTTCTTC. This translates into CASSLVATESYNEQFF.